What follows are 18 T cell receptor beta chains derived from one specimen sequenced in a study of PD-L1 blockade in urothelial cancer. Here immunoSEQ multiplex PCR was the method, and the copy in TCRdb shows in-frame clones only, minus some. The table lists some 100,000 clones, roughly nine tenths of them singletons. Sequences were derived from PBMCs, sampled around atezolizumab (anti-PD-L1) treatment. These receptors were taken from a woman of 80 years or more with urothelial cancer.

V and J are TRBV7-6 and TRBJ2-5, with TRBD1 identical over 8 bases. Germline V gene data show CDR1 as SGHVS and CDR2 as FNYEAQ. This CDR3 has 15 amino acids. V dropped 5 bases and J dropped 7; count of bases not matched to a gene: 12. CDR3 DNA sequence: TGTGCCAGCAGCCCCGAAGGGACAGGACAGGGGACCCAGTACTTC. Amino acid sequence: CASSPEGTGQGTQYF.

The chain links TRBV5-1 to TRBJ2-7; TRBD2 aligns across 10 bases. V shed 3 bases and J 2 bases; nucleotides not matched to a gene: 8. This CDR3 comprises 16 residues. Germline assignment: CDR1 SGHRS and CDR2 YFSETQ. The CDR3 DNA follows: TGCGCCAGCAGCTCCTCCACAGCGGGAGGGCCCTACGAGCAGTACTTC. Residues: CASSSSTAGGPYEQYF.

A remark on this clone: Its ends do not fully match the called genes, so a read error is possible. This chain links TRBV19 with TRBJ1-1; D unresolved. The CDR3 consists of 14 residues. CDR1 LNHDA and CDR2 SQIVND come from the germline V gene (reference sequence). In DNA form, the CDR3 reads TGTGCCAGTAATATATTCGGTGAGGGCGCTGAAGCTTTCTTT. Translation: CASNIFGEGAEAFF.

V and J are TRBV19 and TRBJ1-1; D ambiguous. The germline V and J ends were trimmed by 5 bases and 3 bases, with 10 bases remaining between them. The CDR3 totals 13 residues. The germline V gene encodes CDR1 LNHDA and CDR2 SQIVND (reference sequence). The chain's CDR3 is CASSQNRDTEAFF. The DNA for the CDR3 is TGTGCCAGTAGTCAAAACAGAGACACTGAAGCTTTCTTT.

This chain's CDR3 is CASSRGGGTVNSGANVLTF. The CDR3 DNA reads TGTGCCAGCAGCCGAGGAGGTGGCACGGTAAACTCTGGGGCCAACGTCCTGACTTTC. This chain links TRBV7-9 with TRBJ2-6; tentatively, D is TRBD2 (5 bases). Germline V gene sequence: CDR1 SEHNR, CDR2 FQNEAQ (reference sequence). The V and J ends lost 5 bases and 0 bases respectively, with 20 bases between them. The CDR3 extends over 19 amino acids.

For the CDR3, the DNA is TGCGCCAGCAGCTTGGTGGGCGGGAGCTACAATGAGCAGTTCTTC. This translates into CASSLVGGSYNEQFF. V usage is TRBV5-1 and J usage is TRBJ2-1; 7 bases are shared with TRBD2. Trimming cost V 0 bases and J 3 bases; bases outside gene matches: 3. The CDR3 extends over 15 amino acids. The germline gives CDR1 SGHRS, CDR2 YFSETQ.

The chain has TRBV11-2 and TRBJ2-1; perhaps TRBD2 as D (5 bases). V was cut by 0 bases and J by 1 base, with 13 bases left in between. The CDR3 is made up of 17 amino acids. Germline V gene sequence: CDR1 SGHAT, CDR2 FQNNGV. The CDR3 DNA is TGTGCCAGCAGCTTAGATGGAGCGGACCGATCCTACAATGAGCAGTTCTTC. Its translation is CASSLDGADRSYNEQFF.

The chain uses TRBV18 and TRBJ2-1, with TRBD1 identical over 9 bases. The germline CDR1 and CDR2 sequences are KGHSH and LQKENI. V lost 8 bases to trimming and J lost 4 bases; unmatched junction nucleotides: 3. The CDR3 has 13 amino acids. In DNA, the CDR3 is TGTGCCAGCGGCGGACAGGGGTACAATGAGCAGTTCTTC. Its protein product is CASGGQGYNEQFF. The whole variable domain, remainder taken from reference TRBV18 and TRBJ2-1, is NAGVMQNPRHLVRRRGQEARLRCSPMKGHSHVYWYRQLPEEGLKFMVYLQKENIIDESGMPKERFSAEFPKEGPSILRIQQVVRGDSAAYFCASGGQGYNEQFFGPGTRLTVL.

The rearrangement uses TRBV19 and TRBJ2-3; D is uncertain. The CDR3 runs 15 residues. Looked up from germline, CDR1 is LNHDA and CDR2 is SQIVND (reference sequence). V lost 7 bases and J 3 bases, leaving 17 bases between the germline ends. The CDR3 nucleotides are TGTGCCAGTAAATTGAGGCAGACCCTGACAGATACGCAGTATTTT. Protein: CASKLRQTLTDTQYF. Looking up the rest from reference TRBV19 and TRBJ2-3 gives the full variable domain: DGGITQSPKYLFRKEGQNVTLSCEQNLNHDAMYWYRQDPGQGLRLIYYSQIVNDFQKGDIAEGYSVSREKKESFPLTVTSAQKNPTAFYLCASKLRQTLTDTQYFGPGTRLTVL.

The chain employs TRBV27 and TRBJ1-1; D not resolved. The CDR3 covers 13 residues. The V gene lost 4 bases and the J gene lost 4 bases, with 10 bases spanning the gap. The germline gives CDR1 MNHEY, CDR2 SMNVEV (reference sequence). CDR3 residues: CASSSRRGTEAFF. The DNA for the CDR3 is TGTGCCAGCAGTTCGCGGCGGGGCACTGAAGCTTTCTTT.

The rearrangement uses TRBV19 and TRBJ2-1; TRBD2 agrees at 11 bases. After removal of 5 bases from V and 4 bases from J, the junction contained 7 bases not matched to a gene. This CDR3 has 16 residues. The germline V gene has CDR1 LNHDA and CDR2 SQIVND (reference sequence). DNA for the CDR3: TGTGCCAGTAGTGAGCTAGCGGGAGGAATTTACAATGAGCAGTTCTTC. Encoded protein: CASSELAGGIYNEQFF. Full variable domain (remainder filled in from reference TRBV19 and TRBJ2-1): DGGITQSPKYLFRKEGQNVTLSCEQNLNHDAMYWYRQDPGQGLRLIYYSQIVNDFQKGDIAEGYSVSREKKESFPLTVTSAQKNPTAFYLCASSELAGGIYNEQFFGPGTRLTVL.

The chain employs TRBV7-3 and TRBJ2-1; TRBD1 agrees at 8 bases. CDR3 size: 15 residues. After removal of 5 bases from V and 6 bases from J, the junction contained 9 bases not matched to a gene. The germline V gene encodes CDR1 SGHTA and CDR2 FQGTGA. This CDR3 reads CASSPQDRAGNEQFF. CDR3 sequence (DNA): TGTGCCAGCAGCCCGCAGGACAGGGCGGGCAATGAGCAGTTCTTC.

This clone was recorded a few times. This chain links TRBV6-1 with TRBJ1-5; no firm D call. This CDR3 is built from 13 residues. Germline CDR1 reads MNHNS; CDR2 reads SASEGT. V shed 0 bases and J shed 11 bases, with 11 bases lying between them. CDR3 nucleotides: TGTGCCAGCAGTGAAGCGCAGTATGATTCCCAGCATTTT. Translated: CASSEAQYDSQHF.

This chain joins TRBV19 and TRBJ2-1; tentatively, D is TRBD2 (6 bases). The V end lost 4 bases, the J end lost 2 bases, and 12 bases lay between the germline ends. Germline CDR1 is LNHDA and CDR2 is SQIVND (reference sequence). CDR3 length: 15 amino acids. The CDR3 reads CASSKLADAYNEQFF. The CDR3 nucleotides are TGTGCCAGTAGTAAACTAGCCGACGCCTACAATGAGCAGTTCTTC.

The chain links TRBV25-1 to TRBJ2-6; no reliable D call. The CDR3 runs 14 residues. V lost 7 bases, J lost 1 base, and 8 bases lay in between. Germline CDR1 MGHDK, CDR2 SYGVNS. The CDR3 is CASTGSSGANVLTF. CDR3 bases: TGTGCCAGCACCGGGTCGTCTGGGGCCAACGTCCTGACTTTC.

The chain carries TRBV9 and TRBJ2-5, with 12 bases aligning to TRBD1. J gave up 1 base and V 3 bases, and 7 bases lay outside the gene matches. The germline gives CDR1 SGDLS, CDR2 YYNGEE. The CDR3 contains 17 residues. CDR3 in amino acids: CASSAGTGGLLQETQYF. CDR3 nucleotide sequence: TGTGCCAGCAGCGCCGGGACAGGGGGCCTACTCCAAGAGACCCAGTACTTC.

This clone has just one count. The chain has TRBV25-1 and TRBJ2-7, with TRBD2 as a possible D gene (5 bases). Germline V gene data show CDR1 as MGHDK and CDR2 as SYGVNS. The CDR3 is 17 residues long. The germline V and J ends were trimmed by 4 bases and 0 bases, with 19 bases remaining between them. The CDR3 sequence: CASSATKEAASSYEQYF. The CDR3 DNA follows: TGTGCCAGCAGTGCCACTAAGGAGGCAGCGAGCTCCTACGAGCAGTACTTC.

The CDR3 sequence: CASSMGLAVVQETQYF. CDR3 sequence (DNA): TGTGCCAGCAGTATGGGACTAGCGGTCGTACAAGAGACCCAGTACTTC. The J gene is TRBJ2-5, the V gene TRBV2, with 11 bases fitting TRBD2. The V gene end was trimmed by 5 bases and the J gene end by 2 bases; junction bases not matched to a gene: 7. Germline V CDR1 and CDR2: SNHLY, FYNNEI. This CDR3 is 16 amino acids long.